This TCR beta chain was documented in a study of regulatory and conventional T cells in RAG deficiency. Study-wide points: Other subsets showed approximately 10-fold reductions, but Treg unique TCR beta sequences fell about 92-fold in these patients. RAG-deficient patients showed markedly lower Shannon entropy and higher Simpson indices than control T-cell subsets. Shorter CDR3s in all patient subsets; >75% Treg-Tconv overlap in Omenn.

CDR1 is SNHLY and CDR2 is FYNNEI in the germline V gene. The CDR3 contains 12 residues. V was shortened by 7 bases and J by 3 bases, with 10 bases between the two germline ends. Regulatory T cells were sorted from blood as CD4+ CD25-high CD127-low cells. A word on this clone: The antigen is not known.

Sequencing was performed with immunoSEQ multiplex PCR; in TCRdb, only in-frame clones are kept and a portion is missing. The sample lists roughly 11,000 clones; approximately 95% were seen once. The same data also contributed to another study, on regulatory T cells. That source adds: The primer mix had 52 TRBV and 13 TRBJ primers. Regulatory T cells showed the strongest V-J pair restriction and V/J gene skewing among patient repertoires.

V is TRBV2 and J is TRBJ2-7; the D gene is possibly TRBD1 (5 bases). This clonotype was sampled from a human donor in good health. Sequenced input: CD127- CD25+ CD4+ Tregs sorted from blood. The CDR3: CASKGAVYEQYF. CDR3 nucleotides: TGTGCCAGCAAAGGGGCGGTCTACGAGCAGTACTTC.